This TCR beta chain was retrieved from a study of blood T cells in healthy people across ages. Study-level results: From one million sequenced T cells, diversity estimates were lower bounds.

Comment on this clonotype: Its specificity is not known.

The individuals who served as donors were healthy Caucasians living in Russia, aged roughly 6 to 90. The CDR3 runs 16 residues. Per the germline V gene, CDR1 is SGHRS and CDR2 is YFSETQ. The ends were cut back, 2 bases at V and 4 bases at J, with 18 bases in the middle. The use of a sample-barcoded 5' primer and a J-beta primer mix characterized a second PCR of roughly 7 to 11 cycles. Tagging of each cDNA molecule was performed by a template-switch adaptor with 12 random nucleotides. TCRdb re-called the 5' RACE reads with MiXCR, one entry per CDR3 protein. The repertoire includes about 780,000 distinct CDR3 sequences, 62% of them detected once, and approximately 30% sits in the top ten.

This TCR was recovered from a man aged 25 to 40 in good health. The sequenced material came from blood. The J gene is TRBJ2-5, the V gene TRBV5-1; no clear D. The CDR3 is CASSLMLRIAPETQYF. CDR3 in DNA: TGCGCCAGCAGCTTAATGCTTCGTATAGCCCCAGAGACCCAGTACTTC.